This T cell receptor beta chain was recorded in a study of T-cell reconstitution after alpha-beta-depleted transplantation in children. Unique molecular identifiers were built into the TCRbeta library. TCRdb recomputed calls from the PCR reads with MiXCR, one row per CDR3 protein. The table has some 400,000 distinct CDR3 sequences, approximately 20% seen once. The CDR3 is made up of 18 amino acids. V gave up 4 bases and J gave up 3 bases; unmatched junction bases: 13. Germline V gene lookup returns CDR1 SGHTA and CDR2 FQGTGA. The chain is built from TRBV7-3 and TRBJ2-7; the match to TRBD2 covers 12 bases. The TCR sequence derives from a human donor who donated a stem cell graft to a child with acute myeloid leukemia. Source: PBMCs from the stem cell graft donor, taken from the stem cell graft. The CDR3 bases are TGTGCCAGCAGCTCCGGGACAGGGAGACTAGCGGGAGACTACGAGCAGTACTTC. Translation: CASSSGTGRLAGDYEQYF. Full variable domain (missing parts from reference TRBV7-3 and TRBJ2-7): GAGVSQTPSNKVTEKGKYVELRCDPISGHTALYWYRQSLGQGPEFLIYFQGTGAADDSGLPNDRFFAVRPEGSVSTLKIQRTERGDSAVYLCASSSGTGRLAGDYEQYFGPGTRLTVT.